This record concerns one TCR beta chain sequence. The antigen this receptor binds is unknown. Per-base qualities were not stored, and no clone one base away is much larger. Separate from the approximately 670-subject first cohort, the validation cohort of about 130 subjects was the group to which the donors belonged. The source of the sample is a study of cytomegalovirus exposure and HLA in healthy donors (dated by TCRdb to between 2016 and 2019). For the wider study: A later analysis indicated that the roughly 120 validation repertoires were generated on the platform also employed for the 720 or so repertoires of the first cohort. Along with the approximately 620-subject first cohort, a separate validation cohort of some 130 different subjects was used. High-throughput TCR immunosequencing, statistical association of individual TCRs with disease status, and machine learning were combined to predict cytomegalovirus infection status. The study aimed to test whether cataloging public T cell receptors could reveal signatures of past pathogen exposure.

The paper as a whole reports these results and caveats: In the study, roughly 160 TCR beta chains were listed as associated with cytomegalovirus. A later analysis found that TCRs clustered in the first cohort also tended to co-occur in the 95 to 150 validation repertoires, with 94% of cluster scores above 0. All 120 or so repertoires were used to score co-occurrence in the validation cohort in a later analysis, because that analysis had no HLA typing for the cohort. A few of the identified cytomegalovirus-associated TCR beta chains were confirmed in vitro to be specific for cytomegalovirus antigens. Most TCR sequences were seen in very few donors, while some public TCRs were found in many individuals. The classifier was reported to diagnose cytomegalovirus status with high specificity and sensitivity in both the original cohort and the validation cohort. The authors suggested that the approach could potentially be extended to other disease states and immunological phenotypes.

The library was produced with the immunoSEQ multiplex PCR assay. For the original study's pipeline: A statistical classification framework was built to diagnose cytomegalovirus status from the catalog of TCR beta chain sequences. Not all clones reach the TCRdb copy of this immuneACCESS table, which keeps in-frame sequences only. Checked studies attribute under half of the gap to unresolved V genes and leave the rest unexplained. V and J calls and clone size follow that table, whereas D and trimming were derived from the DNA. The sample yields around 190,000 clones; more than 75% were counted once. About 7.7% of the sample lies in the top ten. The germline V gene gives CDR1 as SGHAT and CDR2 as FQNNGV. The CDR3 measures 14 amino acids from cysteine to phenylalanine. CDR3 DNA is the only sequence kept; it has 42 bases, read in frame from the first base. The V end loses 2 bases and the J end loses 8 bases, and a stretch of 15 bases separates them.

Sequencing was done on a sample of PBMCs. The origin of this receptor is a man aged 30-40 years in good health and CMV-seropositive. Rearrangement joined TRBV11-2 to TRBJ1-2; a confident D gene designation cannot be given. The nucleotide sequence reads TGTGCCAGCAGCTTATTGGAGGGTACTGACGGCTACACCTTC. Translated, this gives CASSLLEGTDGYTF.